The 11 T cell receptor beta chains presented below share a single source sample, sequenced in a study of T cells after yellow fever vaccination. TCRdb reanalysed the 5' RACE reads using MiXCR and keeps one entry per CDR3 protein. The sample lists some 550,000 distinct CDR3 sequences, about a fifth occurring once. The specimen was PBMCs, collected 15 days after the yellow fever booster vaccination. The receptors derive from a man aged 30-40 years who received the YFV17D yellow fever vaccine.

This clonotype has just a few counts. The chain uses TRBV6-2 or TRBV6-3 and TRBJ2-2, with a weak D call TRBD2 (6 bases). V lost 7 bases to trimming and J lost 1 base, with 10 bases between them. The CDR3 extends over 14 amino acids. From germline, CDR1 is MNHEY and CDR2 SVGEGT. CDR3 amino acids: CASKLALNTGELFF. The CDR3 region has the DNA TGTGCCAGCAAACTAGCACTGAACACCGGGGAGCTGTTTTTT.

The gene calls are TRBV19 and TRBJ1-5; a possible D gene is TRBD1 (5 bases). CDR1 is LNHDA and CDR2 is SQIVND in the germline V gene (reference sequence). Trimming left V 11 bases short and J 6 bases short, with 17 bases between. The CDR3 is made up of 13 amino acids. The CDR3 loop is CAGGGVPGQPQHF. The CDR3 DNA sequence: TGTGCCGGTGGGGGGGTTCCCGGTCAGCCCCAGCATTTT. Drawing the rest from reference TRBV19 and TRBJ1-5, the complete variable domain is DGGITQSPKYLFRKEGQNVTLSCEQNLNHDAMYWYRQDPGQGLRLIYYSQIVNDFQKGDIAEGYSVSREKKESFPLTVTSAQKNPTAFYLCAGGGVPGQPQHFGDGTRLSIL.

This clonotype was observed a few times. This rearrangement joins TRBV29-1 to TRBJ1-4; D not certain. CDR3 length: 12 amino acids. The V gene's germline CDR1 is SQVTM and CDR2 ANQGSEA. V was shortened by 1 base and J by 4 bases, with 4 bases between the two germline ends. The CDR3 region has the DNA TGCAGCGTTGAAGCGGATAATGAAAAACTGTTTTTT. This gives the protein CSVEADNEKLFF.

This sequence joins TRBV20-1 and TRBJ2-3; no clear D. Trimming shortened V by 5 bases and J by 5 bases, and 11 bases separated the two germline ends. CDR1 is DFQATT and CDR2 is SNEGSKA in the germline V gene (reference sequence). The CDR3 length is 12 residues. The CDR3 coding sequence is TGCAGTGCTGGGCTTGGATTAGATACGCAGTATTTT. Translation: CSAGLGLDTQYF.

V usage is TRBV6-1 and J usage is TRBJ2-7, with 12 bases fitting TRBD2. The CDR3 sequence is 15 residues long. V shed 6 bases, J shed 4 bases, and the junction held 7 bases outside the gene matches. In germline, CDR1 is MNHNS, CDR2 SASEGT. The CDR3 sequence is CASSLAGGPRYEQYF. The DNA of the CDR3 is TGTGCCAGCAGCCTAGCGGGAGGGCCGAGATACGAGCAGTACTTC.

In its sample, this clonotype was seen a few times. The gene calls are TRBV25-1 and TRBJ2-6; D gene unclear. This CDR3 has 18 residues. Per germline, CDR1 MGHDK and CDR2 SYGVNS. The ends were cut back, 2 bases at V and 0 bases at J, with 14 bases in the middle. The CDR3 DNA reads as TGTGCCAGCAGTGAACTAGGCAGAAGAAACTCTGGGGCCAACGTCCTGACTTTC. This codes for CASSELGRRNSGANVLTF.

The gene calls are TRBV5-1 and TRBJ2-1; D gene ambiguous. The CDR3 extends over 14 amino acids. The germline V gene encodes CDR1 SGHRS and CDR2 YFSETQ. Trimming took off 5 bases at V and 7 bases at J, with 16 bases between the two ends. CDR3 in amino acids: CASRFRVEINEQFF. CDR3 nucleotides: TGCGCCAGCAGGTTTCGGGTGGAGATTAATGAGCAGTTCTTC.

The CDR3 DNA follows: TGCAGCGTTATCCAGGTGACAGATACGCAGTATTTT. Amino acid sequence: CSVIQVTDTQYF. This chain joins TRBV29-1 and TRBJ2-3; D uncertain. Per germline, CDR1 SQVTM and CDR2 ANQGSEA. The CDR3 is 12 amino acids. Trimming left V 5 bases short and J 3 bases short, with 9 bases between.

J is TRBJ1-5 and V is TRBV19, with D uncertain. Looked up from germline, CDR1 is LNHDA and CDR2 is SQIVND (reference sequence). Trimming shortened V by 10 bases and J by 4 bases, and 17 bases separated the two germline ends. The CDR3 is made up of 14 amino acids. The CDR3 bases are TGTGCCACCTCGCGGAGGGTGAAGAATCAGCCCCAGCATTTT. This codes for CATSRRVKNQPQHF. Filled out from reference TRBV19 and TRBJ1-5, the complete variable domain reads DGGITQSPKYLFRKEGQNVTLSCEQNLNHDAMYWYRQDPGQGLRLIYYSQIVNDFQKGDIAEGYSVSREKKESFPLTVTSAQKNPTAFYLCATSRRVKNQPQHFGDGTRLSIL.

The chain uses TRBV6-2 or TRBV6-3 and TRBJ2-5; no reliable D call. Germline assignment: CDR1 MNHEY and CDR2 SVGEGT. The CDR3 length is 12 residues. Trimming shortened V by 5 bases and J by 11 bases, and 15 bases separated the two germline ends. CDR3 nucleotide sequence: TGTGCCAGCAGTCCTATCGGAGTTTGGCAGTACTTC. Encoded protein: CASSPIGVWQYF.

V usage is TRBV6-1 and J usage is TRBJ1-1; D is undetermined. This CDR3 has 15 residues. Germline V gene lookup returns CDR1 MNHNS and CDR2 SASEGT. V lost 5 bases and J lost 6, with 19 bases in between. The CDR3 region is CASSQRLGRGAEAFF. DNA for the CDR3: TGTGCCAGCAGTCAAAGACTGGGAAGAGGTGCTGAAGCTTTCTTT.